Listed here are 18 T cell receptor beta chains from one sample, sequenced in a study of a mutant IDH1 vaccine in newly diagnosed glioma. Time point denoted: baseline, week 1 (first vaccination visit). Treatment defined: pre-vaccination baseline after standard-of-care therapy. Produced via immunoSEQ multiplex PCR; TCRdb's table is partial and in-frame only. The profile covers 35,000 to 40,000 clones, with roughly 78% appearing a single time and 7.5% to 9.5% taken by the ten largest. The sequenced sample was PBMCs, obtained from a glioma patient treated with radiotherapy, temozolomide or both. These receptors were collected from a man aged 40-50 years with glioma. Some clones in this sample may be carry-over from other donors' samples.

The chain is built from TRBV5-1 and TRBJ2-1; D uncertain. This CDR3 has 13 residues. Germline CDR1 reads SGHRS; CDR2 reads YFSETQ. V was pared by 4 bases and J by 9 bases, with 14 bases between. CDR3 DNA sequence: TGCGCCAGCAGCATCCGACTGGCGAGTGAGCAGTTCTTC. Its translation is CASSIRLASEQFF.

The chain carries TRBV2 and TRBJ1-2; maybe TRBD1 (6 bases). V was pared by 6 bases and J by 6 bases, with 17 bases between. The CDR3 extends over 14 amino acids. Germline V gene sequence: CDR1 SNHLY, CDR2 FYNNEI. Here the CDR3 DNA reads TGTGCCAGCAGGTCTGGGGGGGCTCTGCATGGCTACACCTTC. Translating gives CASRSGGALHGYTF.

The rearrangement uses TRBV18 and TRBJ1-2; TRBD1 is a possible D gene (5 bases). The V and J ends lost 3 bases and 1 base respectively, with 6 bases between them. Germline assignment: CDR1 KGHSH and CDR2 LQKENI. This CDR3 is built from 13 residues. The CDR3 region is CASSPDSNYGYTF. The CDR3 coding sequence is TGTGCCAGCTCACCCGACAGTAACTATGGCTACACCTTC.

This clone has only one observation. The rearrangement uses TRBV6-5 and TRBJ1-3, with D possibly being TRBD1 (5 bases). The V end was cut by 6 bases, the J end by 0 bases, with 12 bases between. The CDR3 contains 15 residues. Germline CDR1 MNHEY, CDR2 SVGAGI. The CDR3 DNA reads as TGTGCCAGCAGGCCCCAGGGTGGCTCTGGAAACACCATATATTTT. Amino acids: CASRPQGGSGNTIYF.

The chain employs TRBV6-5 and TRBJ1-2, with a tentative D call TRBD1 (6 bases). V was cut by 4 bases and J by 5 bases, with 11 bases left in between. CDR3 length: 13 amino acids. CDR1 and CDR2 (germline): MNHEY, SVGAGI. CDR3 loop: CASSSGAMYGYTF. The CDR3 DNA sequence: TGTGCCAGCAGTTCAGGGGCCATGTATGGCTACACCTTC.

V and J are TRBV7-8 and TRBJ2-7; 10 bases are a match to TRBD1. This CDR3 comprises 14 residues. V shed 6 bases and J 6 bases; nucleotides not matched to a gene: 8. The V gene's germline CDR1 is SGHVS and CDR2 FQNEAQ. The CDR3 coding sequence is TGTGCCAGCAGAGGGACAGGGGAGGGCTCCGAGCAGTACTTC. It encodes CASRGTGEGSEQYF.

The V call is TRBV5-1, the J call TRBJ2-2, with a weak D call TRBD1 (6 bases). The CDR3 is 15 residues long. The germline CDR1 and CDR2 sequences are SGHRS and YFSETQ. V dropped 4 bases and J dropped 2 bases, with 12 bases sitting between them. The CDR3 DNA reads TGCGCCAGCAGCCCGACAGGTACAAACACCGGGGAGCTGTTTTTT. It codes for CASSPTGTNTGELFF.

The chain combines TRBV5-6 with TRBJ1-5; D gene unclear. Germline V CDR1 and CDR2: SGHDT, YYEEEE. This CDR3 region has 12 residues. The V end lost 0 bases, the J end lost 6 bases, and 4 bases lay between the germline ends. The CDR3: CASSLGAQPQHF. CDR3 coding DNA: TGTGCCAGCAGCTTGGGTGCTCAGCCCCAGCATTTT.

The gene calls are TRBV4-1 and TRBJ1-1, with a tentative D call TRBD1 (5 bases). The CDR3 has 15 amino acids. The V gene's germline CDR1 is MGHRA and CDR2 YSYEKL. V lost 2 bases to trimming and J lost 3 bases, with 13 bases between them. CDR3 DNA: TGCGCCAGCAGCCAACAGGGAATGGCGGACACTGAAGCTTTCTTT. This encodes CASSQQGMADTEAFF.

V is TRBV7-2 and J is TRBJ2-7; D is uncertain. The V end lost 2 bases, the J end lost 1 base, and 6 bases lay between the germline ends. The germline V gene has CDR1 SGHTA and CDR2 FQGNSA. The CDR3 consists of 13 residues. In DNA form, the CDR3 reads TGTGCCAGCAGCTTATCTCCATCCTACGAGCAGTACTTC. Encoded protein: CASSLSPSYEQYF. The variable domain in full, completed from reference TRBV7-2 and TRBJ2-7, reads GAGVSQSPSNKVTEKGKDVELRCDPISGHTALYWYRQSLGQGLEFLIYFQGNSAPDKSGLPSDRFSAERTGGSVSTLTIQRTQQEDSAVYLCASSLSPSYEQYFGPGTRLTVT.

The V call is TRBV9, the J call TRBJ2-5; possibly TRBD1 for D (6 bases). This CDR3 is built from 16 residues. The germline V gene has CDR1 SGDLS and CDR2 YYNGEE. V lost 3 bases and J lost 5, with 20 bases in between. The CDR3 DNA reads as TGTGCCAGCAGCGGGGGACAACTGACCTCCGGGGAGACCCAGTACTTC. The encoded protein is CASSGGQLTSGETQYF.

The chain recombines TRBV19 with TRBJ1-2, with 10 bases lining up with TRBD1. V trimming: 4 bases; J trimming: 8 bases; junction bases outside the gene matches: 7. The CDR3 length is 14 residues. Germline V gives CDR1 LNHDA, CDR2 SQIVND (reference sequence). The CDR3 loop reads CASSTSGQGGGYTF. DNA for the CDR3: TGTGCCAGTAGTACCTCAGGACAGGGGGGAGGCTACACCTTC.

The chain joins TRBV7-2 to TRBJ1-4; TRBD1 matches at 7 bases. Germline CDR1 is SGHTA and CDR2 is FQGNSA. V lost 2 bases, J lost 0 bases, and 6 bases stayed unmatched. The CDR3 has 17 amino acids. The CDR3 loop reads CASSLFSGGATNEKLFF. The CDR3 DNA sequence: TGTGCCAGCAGCTTATTCTCAGGGGGGGCAACTAATGAAAAACTGTTTTTT.

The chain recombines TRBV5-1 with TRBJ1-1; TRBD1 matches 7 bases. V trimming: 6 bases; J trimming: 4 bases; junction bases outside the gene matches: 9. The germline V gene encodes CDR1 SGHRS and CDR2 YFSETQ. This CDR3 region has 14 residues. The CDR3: CASTIQGGGTEAFF. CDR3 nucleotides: TGCGCCAGCACGATCCAGGGGGGAGGCACTGAAGCTTTCTTT.

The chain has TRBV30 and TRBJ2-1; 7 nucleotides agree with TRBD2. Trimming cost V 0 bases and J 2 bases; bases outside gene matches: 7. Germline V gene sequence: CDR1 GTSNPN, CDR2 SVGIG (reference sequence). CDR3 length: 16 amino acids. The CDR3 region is CAWSVLASLAYNEQFF. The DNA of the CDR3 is TGTGCCTGGAGTGTACTAGCGAGCTTAGCCTACAATGAGCAGTTCTTC.

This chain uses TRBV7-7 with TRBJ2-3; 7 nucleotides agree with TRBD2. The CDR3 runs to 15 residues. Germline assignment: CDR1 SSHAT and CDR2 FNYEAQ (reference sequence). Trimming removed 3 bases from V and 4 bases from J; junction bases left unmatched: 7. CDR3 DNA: TGTGCCAGCAGCTTTTCCACTAGCGTGGCAGATACGCAGTATTTT. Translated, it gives CASSFSTSVADTQYF. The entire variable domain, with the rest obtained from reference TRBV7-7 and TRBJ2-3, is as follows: GAGVSQSPRYKVTKRGQDVTLRCDPISSHATLYWYQQALGQGPEFLTYFNYEAQPDKSGLPSDRFSAERPEGSISTLTIQRTEQRDSAMYRCASSFSTSVADTQYFGPGTRLTVL.

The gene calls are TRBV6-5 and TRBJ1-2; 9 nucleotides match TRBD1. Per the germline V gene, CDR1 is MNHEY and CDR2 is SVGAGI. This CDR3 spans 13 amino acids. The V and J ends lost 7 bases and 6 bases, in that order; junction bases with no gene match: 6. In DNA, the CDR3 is TGTGCCAGCAAGAAGGGACAGGGACATGGCTACACCTTC. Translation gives CASKKGQGHGYTF.

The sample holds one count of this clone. CDR3 amino acids: CASSPRGLAGKTTYEQYF. The CDR3 nucleotides are TGTGCCAGTAGTCCCCGGGGACTAGCGGGGAAGACAACCTACGAGCAGTACTTC. J is TRBJ2-7 and V is TRBV19; 13 nucleotides line up with TRBD2. Losses at the gene ends were 5 bases for V and 2 bases for J; bases not matched to a gene: 12. The V gene's germline CDR1 is LNHDA and CDR2 SQIVND (reference sequence). This CDR3 has 18 amino acids.